This TCR beta chain was captured by sequencing in a study of blood T cell repertoires in COVID-19 (TCRdb year 2020). Background for the entire study: Samples covering the acute and convalescent phases of COVID-19 were provided by collaborators in the United States, Italy and Spain. The material from the prospective study consisted of cDNA or gDNA derived from T cells, B-cell-depleted T cells, or PBMCs. Subjects who had been exposed to COVID-19, were actively infected with it, or had recovered from it provided the deeply sampled blood TCRbeta repertoires that made up the dataset. Where available, HLA class I and class II types were taken from metadata supplied by the sample provider and were not determined by assay-based typing. The repertoires were released in a freely available public database meant as a resource for research on the immune response to SARS-CoV-2. Nearly every sample came with metadata listing a de-identified subject ID, COVID-19 status, age in years and sex. The samples were drawn from two sources: the first 160 participants of the ongoing ImmuneRACE study, and about 1,300 subjects contributed by 6 global collaborators. What the research found in general, with its limitations: The amount of clinical and demographic metadata varied by source and participant and was provided uncurated.

Whole blood was collected in K2EDTA tubes by collaborating institutions according to the institutions' own protocols. Collaborator samples were shipped for TCRbeta analysis as frozen whole blood, isolated PBMCs, or DNA extracted from either sample type. CDR1 and CDR2 (GTSNPN, SVGIG) derive from the germline V gene (reference sequence). Including the terminal cysteine and phenylalanine, the CDR3 comprises 13 residues. The CDR3 DNA has 39 bases and is translated from base 1. At the junction V is shortened by 0 bases and J by 8 bases, with 13 bases in between. TCRbeta CDR3 regions were amplified from genomic DNA by means of the immunoSEQ Assay, a bias-controlled multiplex PCR. In the source study's methods: Nucleated cell counts per sample were estimated from amplification of reference gene primers within the assay. To quantify the absolute abundance of each unique TCRbeta CDR3 rearrangement, sequence reads were collapsed and filtered. For each sample, productive Simpson clonality was calculated as the square root of Simpson's diversity index over productive rearrangements. What TCRdb holds here is the immuneACCESS table cut down to in-frame rearrangements. Part of the clones is not present; checked against another copy, under half of the missing clones reflect an unresolved V gene, and the others are unexplained. V and J calls and clone size come straight from that table; D and trimming were deduced from the DNA. This sample gives around 300,000 clones in total; roughly 88% of them show up just once. The ten largest clones take up around 3% of the sample.

About this clone: It lacks a known antigen. Nothing much larger sits one base from this clone, and base qualities are not available.

This sequence uses TRBV30 and TRBJ1-1; the D gene is not confidently resolved. The TCR sequence derives from a young woman with active or convalescent COVID-19. Sequencing was done on a sample of peripheral blood. CDR3 sequence: CAWSVASIAEAFF. Read as DNA, the sequence is TGTGCCTGGAGTGTGGCCTCCATCGCCGAAGCTTTCTTT.